This TCR beta chain is drawn from a study of cytomegalovirus exposure and HLA in healthy donors. Vbeta (60) and Jbeta (13) primers were used in the PCR. Assay used: immunoSEQ multiplex PCR; TCRdb lists only in-frame clones, some missing. Of around 100,000 clones in the sample, over 75% were seen once. The CDR3 is made up of 17 amino acids. V was trimmed by 3 bases and J by 2 bases, leaving 14 bases between them. Germline-derived CDR1 and CDR2 are MNHEY and SMNVEV (reference sequence). This clone was picked up a small number of times. This sequence joins TRBV27 and TRBJ2-6; TRBD2 is a possible D gene (7 bases). The sequencing input was PBMCs. This clonotype originated in a man in his 60s in good health and CMV-seropositive. Here the CDR3 reads CASSLVGGRPGANVLTF. CDR3 nucleotides: TGTGCCAGCAGTTTGGTGGGGGGGCGACCTGGGGCCAACGTCCTGACTTTC.